What follows is one TCR beta chain and its context. CDR3 size: 13 residues. Germline V lookup: CDR1 SGHTA, CDR2 FQGNSA. V dropped 1 base and J dropped 8 bases, with 9 bases sitting between them. This sample was included in a study of blood T cell repertoires in COVID-19. On the study more broadly: Material from acute and convalescent COVID-19 was sourced from the United States, Italy and Spain.

Per the original methods: Estimation of nucleated cell counts was performed using reference gene primer amplification. Assay: immunoSEQ multiplex PCR; the TCRdb copy retains only in-frame clones and omits some. For V, J and clone size, that table is used; D and trimming come from the DNA. The sample has 100,000 or so clones, approximately 81% seen once; the top ten hold 9.5% to 15%. The chain carries TRBV7-2 and TRBJ1-5; D unclear. Sequencing was carried out using peripheral blood. The TCR sequence derives from a human donor in a cohort sampled during active COVID-19. CDR3 residues: CASSLESGKPQHF. DNA for the CDR3: TGTGCCAGCAGCTTAGAGTCGGGGAAGCCCCAGCATTTT.